A selection of T cell receptor beta chains follows, all from one sample in a study of T cells in Graves' hyperthyroidism and ophthalmopathy. TCRdb itself ran the multiplex PCR reads through MiXCR, one entry per CDR3 protein. The sample lists a few hundred thousand distinct CDR3 sequences, 15% to 20% occurring once. Sequenced input: blood. All receptors derive from a woman between 40 and 55 years old with Graves' ophthalmopathy. Both conserved end residues are part of each CDR3. D genes are given only for firm matches. Not every row has a clone size; where given, it reads once, few, many or a size class.

j_gene,v_gene,abundance,d_gene,CDR3aa,CDR3nt
TRBJ2-3,TRBV7-2,-,TRBD2,CASSFFGGALTDTQYF,TGTGCCAGCAGCTTTTTCGGGGGGGCACTCACAGATACGCAGTATTTT
TRBJ2-7,TRBV18,few,TRBD1,CASSLTGLNSYEQYF,TGTGCCAGCTCGCTGACAGGGCTAAACTCCTACGAGCAGTACTTC
TRBJ2-4,TRBV20-1,many,-,CSALDRSKNIQYF,TGCAGTGCTCTTGACCGAAGTAAAAACATTCAGTACTTC
TRBJ2-3,TRBV25-1,once,-,CASSESGGFPWDTQYF,TGTGCCAGCAGTGAATCTGGGGGATTTCCGTGGGATACGCAGTATTTT
TRBJ2-1,TRBV6-5,many,TRBD2,CASSYNDPGTSGNEQFF,TGTGCCAGCAGTTACAATGACCCCGGGACTAGCGGCAATGAGCAGTTCTTC
TRBJ2-1,TRBV7-8,many,-,CASSLATVSTRYEQFF,TGTGCCAGCAGCTTAGCGACGGTATCGACTCGCTATGAGCAGTTCTTC
TRBJ2-7,TRBV11-2,many,-,CASSLQGRAYEQYF,TGTGCCAGCAGCTTACAAGGGCGGGCCTACGAGCAGTACTTC
TRBJ2-4,TRBV7-2,-,-,CASSFRDFIAKNIQYF,TGTGCCAGCAGCTTCAGAGATTTTATAGCCAAAAACATTCAGTACTTC
TRBJ1-6,TRBV7-9,few,TRBD1,CASSKGTGDNSPLHF,TGTGCCAGCAGCAAAGGGACAGGGGACAATTCACCCCTCCACTTT
TRBJ1-2,TRBV12-3/TRBV12-4,many,-,CASSDRYGYTF,TGTGCCAGCAGCGACAGATATGGCTACACCTTC
TRBJ2-7,TRBV11-2,many,-,CASSFLPEYEQYF,TGTGCCAGCAGCTTCCTCCCTGAATACGAGCAGTACTTC
TRBJ1-3,TRBV10-3,-,TRBD1,CAISRGTGKDRGNTIYF,TGTGCCATCAGTCGCGGGACAGGCAAAGATAGGGGAAACACCATATATTTT
TRBJ2-1,TRBV25-1,-,TRBD1,CASSELGVGTGGLNEQFF,TGTGCCAGCAGTGAACTGGGGGTGGGGACAGGTGGTCTCAATGAGCAGTTCTTC
TRBJ1-5,TRBV2,many,-,CASSEGVSYQPQHF,TGTGCCAGCAGTGAAGGGGTTTCTTATCAGCCCCAGCATTTT
TRBJ1-2,TRBV11-2,many,-,CASSGLWDGYTF,TGTGCCAGCAGCGGCCTGTGGGATGGCTACACCTTC
TRBJ1-3,TRBV2,-,TRBD1,CASRSDRTGLRGPGNTIYF,TGTGCCAGCAGGAGTGATCGGACAGGGTTAAGGGGCCCTGGAAACACCATATATTTT
TRBJ1-1,TRBV4-1,-,-,CASSQDRERTLNTEAFF,TGCGCCAGCAGCCAAGATCGGGAGCGTACTCTGAACACTGAAGCTTTCTTT
TRBJ2-5,TRBV10-3,many,-,CAIRARVQETQYF,TGTGCCATCAGAGCCAGGGTCCAAGAGACCCAGTACTTC
TRBJ1-2,TRBV28,few,-,CASSSTTRQNNYGYTF,TGTGCCAGCAGTTCCACGACACGCCAAAATAACTATGGCTACACCTTC
TRBJ2-2,TRBV29-1,many,TRBD2,CSVLAGVNTGELFF,TGCAGCGTACTAGCGGGGGTGAACACCGGGGAGCTGTTTTTT
TRBJ2-7,TRBV6-1,many,-,CASSRQGGAPYEQYF,TGTGCCAGCAGTCGACAGGGAGGTGCCCCCTACGAGCAGTACTTC
TRBJ2-1,TRBV5-1,many,TRBD2,CASSRGVSSSYNEQFF,TGCGCCAGCAGCCGGGGGGTCAGTTCCTCCTACAATGAGCAGTTCTTC
TRBJ2-7,TRBV6-2/TRBV6-3,-,-,CASTTTSLYVRTYEQYF,TGTGCCAGCACTACAACTAGCCTTTATGTGAGGACCTACGAGCAGTACTTC
TRBJ1-5,TRBV20-1,few,-,CSARQDYQPQHF,TGCAGTGCTAGACAGGATTATCAGCCCCAGCATTTT
TRBJ2-3,TRBV27,medium-sized,-,CASSSSVDTQYF,TGTGCCAGCAGTTCATCGGTAGATACGCAGTATTTT
TRBJ2-2,TRBV9,few,-,CASSGSGSLDTGELFF,TGTGCCAGCAGCGGATCAGGGTCGTTGGACACCGGGGAGCTGTTTTTT
TRBJ1-4,TRBV19,few,-,CASSLSDRTYYGKLFF,TGTGCCAGTAGTCTCTCCGACAGGACGTATTATGGAAAACTGTTTTTT
TRBJ2-7,TRBV5-1,many,-,CASSLGLKFGEQYF,TGCGCCAGCAGCTTGGGTCTGAAGTTCGGCGAGCAGTACTTC
TRBJ2-1,TRBV20-1,few,TRBD2,CSARGSSVAGGQTRVLYNEQFF,TGCAGTGCTAGAGGATCGAGCGTAGCGGGGGGGCAGACTAGGGTATTGTACAATGAGCAGTTCTTC
TRBJ2-1,TRBV5-1,-,-,CASSFQGHEQFF,TGCGCCAGCAGTTTCCAGGGGCACGAGCAGTTCTTC
TRBJ2-1,TRBV24-1,many,TRBD1,CATSSNRGPPEQFF,TGTGCCACCAGCTCCAACAGGGGACCCCCTGAGCAGTTCTTC
TRBJ1-2,TRBV10-2,many,TRBD1,CASGDRPYGYTF,TGCGCCAGCGGGGACAGGCCCTATGGCTACACCTTC
TRBJ2-4,TRBV7-9,few,TRBD2,CASSYTSVGIQYF,TGTGCCAGCAGCTACACTAGCGTGGGCATTCAGTACTTC
TRBJ1-1,TRBV20-1,many,TRBD1,CSARDRGNSFTEAFF,TGCAGTGCCAGGGACAGGGGTAATTCGTTCACTGAAGCTTTCTTT
TRBJ2-2,TRBV12-3/TRBV12-4,many,TRBD1,CASLRGQATGELFF,TGTGCCAGCCTCCGGGGACAGGCCACCGGGGAGCTGTTTTTT
TRBJ2-7,TRBV7-2,once,TRBD2,CASSLYGRSDYEQYF,TGTGCCAGCAGCTTATACGGGAGGAGTGACTACGAGCAGTACTTC
TRBJ2-2,TRBV6-2/TRBV6-3,many,TRBD1,CASSSTGTGITGELFF,TGTGCCAGCAGCTCCACCGGGACAGGCATAACCGGGGAGCTGTTTTTT
TRBJ1-4,TRBV18,few,-,CASSPDFKEKLFF,TGTGCCAGCTCACCTGATTTCAAAGAAAAACTGTTTTTT
TRBJ2-3,TRBV3-1,many,-,CASSQGSSSDTQYF,TGTGCCAGCAGCCAAGGCTCTAGCTCAGATACGCAGTATTTT
TRBJ2-1,TRBV6-1,-,TRBD2,CASSFLRLAGANEQFF,TGTGCCAGCAGTTTCCTCCGACTAGCGGGTGCCAATGAGCAGTTCTTC
TRBJ1-5,TRBV12-3/TRBV12-4,few,-,CASSLEPGRRPQHF,TGTGCCAGCAGTTTAGAACCGGGCCGGAGGCCCCAGCATTTT
TRBJ2-1,TRBV6-2/TRBV6-3,many,-,CASRKQGSGNEQFF,TGTGCCAGCAGAAAACAGGGTTCTGGGAATGAGCAGTTCTTC
TRBJ1-2,TRBV5-1,-,TRBD1,CASSWGLTGEDGYTF,TGCGCCAGCAGCTGGGGATTGACAGGGGAAGATGGCTACACCTTC
TRBJ1-5,TRBV11-3,-,TRBD1,CASRGTGKVHQPQHF,TGTGCCAGCAGGGGGACAGGGAAGGTCCATCAGCCCCAGCATTTT
TRBJ2-6,TRBV9,few,-,CASSPTTYSSGANVLTF,TGTGCCAGCAGCCCGACGACTTACAGCTCTGGGGCCAACGTCCTGACTTTC
TRBJ2-5,TRBV3-1,many,TRBD2,CASSQGTRARLSETQYF,TGTGCCAGCAGCCAAGGGACTAGGGCTAGATTAAGTGAGACCCAGTACTTC